One sample yielded the 31 T cell receptor beta chains listed below, sequenced in a study of blood T cell repertoires in COVID-19 (dated by TCRdb to 2018 to 2021). The library was built by means of the immunoSEQ multiplex PCR assay. TCRdb limited this immuneACCESS table to in-frame rearrangements with V and J called. A share of clones is missing; checked studies link under half to unresolved V genes, and the rest is unexplained. The sample contains approximately 200,000 clones, approximately 86% of them found a single time. The ten largest clones capture about 4.5% of the sample. What was sequenced was PBMCs or T cells enriched from blood (not recorded which). The receptors here all came from a woman aged 25-40 years who had been exposed to COVID-19.

The chain couples TRBV5-1 to TRBJ1-1; TRBD1 might be the D (6 bases). Germline V gene sequence: CDR1 SGHRS, CDR2 YFSETQ. This CDR3 has 14 residues. The V and J ends lost 4 bases and 4 bases respectively, with 14 bases between them. The CDR3: CASSGDTLGTEAFF. DNA of the CDR3: TGCGCCAGCAGCGGGGACACATTGGGCACTGAAGCTTTCTTT.

The chain couples TRBV11-3 to TRBJ1-3, with a tentative D call TRBD1 (6 bases). Germline CDR1 and CDR2: SGHNT and YENEEA. The CDR3 runs 16 residues. Trimming removed 3 bases at V and 5 bases at J, with 17 bases between. The CDR3 DNA sequence: TGTGCCAGCAGCTTGGAACCAGGGGTCTATCGAAACACCATATATTTT. It translates to CASSLEPGVYRNTIYF.

This rearrangement joins TRBV20-1 to TRBJ1-1, with D unclear. Trimming left V 4 bases short and J 5 bases short, with 8 bases between. The germline V gene has CDR1 DFQATT and CDR2 SNEGSKA (reference sequence). The CDR3 covers 11 residues. CDR3 residues: CSAKTQTEAFF. CDR3 nucleotides: TGCAGTGCTAAGACACAAACTGAAGCTTTCTTT.

This clone was seen a handful of times. V is TRBV11-2 and J is TRBJ1-6; no clear D gene. Trimming took 2 bases from V and 8 from J, leaving 13 bases between them. This CDR3 comprises 15 residues. The germline V gene encodes CDR1 SGHAT and CDR2 FQNNGV. The CDR3 DNA reads TGTGCCAGCAGCTTAAGGCCGGGAGTGGATTCACCCCTCCACTTT. Its protein is CASSLRPGVDSPLHF. Full variable domain (missing parts from reference TRBV11-2 and TRBJ1-6): EAGVAQSPRYKIIEKRQSVAFWCNPISGHATLYWYQQILGQGPKLLIQFQNNGVVDDSQLPKDRFSAERLKGVDSTLKIQPAKLEDSAVYLCASSLRPGVDSPLHFGNGTRLTVT.

The CDR3 here is CASSSTVTDTQYF. In nucleotides, the CDR3 is TGTGCCAGCAGCTCGACAGTGACAGATACGCAGTATTTT. The rearrangement joins TRBV5-6 to TRBJ2-3, with D possibly matching TRBD1 (5 bases). The germline gives CDR1 SGHDT, CDR2 YYEEEE. The CDR3 has 13 amino acids. Between the trimmed V and J ends, which lost 3 bases and 3 bases, there was a span of 8 bases.

The rearrangement links TRBV18 to TRBJ2-1; 8 bases fit TRBD1. The CDR3 is 16 residues long. CDR1 is KGHSH and CDR2 is LQKENI in the germline V gene. With V trimmed by 2 bases and J by 4 bases, 7 bases remained unmatched. The CDR3 is CASSPGQGSHYNEQFF. The CDR3 region has the DNA TGTGCCAGCTCACCAGGACAGGGTTCACATTACAATGAGCAGTTCTTC.

The chain recombines TRBV5-1 with TRBJ2-2, with TRBD2 matching over 8 bases. This CDR3 contains 15 residues. The ends lost 3 bases at V and 5 bases at J; junction bases unmatched: 6. Germline V gives CDR1 SGHRS, CDR2 YFSETQ. CDR3 region: CASSSPSGGTGELFF. In nucleotides, the CDR3 is TGCGCCAGCAGCTCCCCGTCGGGGGGGACCGGGGAGCTGTTTTTT. The full variable domain, in which reference TRBV5-1 and TRBJ2-2 provide the parts outside the CDR3, is KAGVTQTPRYLIKTRGQQVTLSCSPISGHRSVSWYQQTPGQGLQFLFEYFSETQRNKGNFPGRFSGRQFSNSRSEMNVSTLELGDSALYLCASSSPSGGTGELFFGEGSRLTVL.

V gene TRBV21-1 combines with J gene TRBJ2-1; the D call of TRBD1 is as the table states it, not checked on the DNA. TRBV21-1 is listed as a pseudogene. The CDR3 is 17 residues long. The CDR3 loop is CASTTKYRDSPYNEQFF. CDR3 sequence (DNA): TGTGCCAGCACTACAAAGTACCGGGACAGCCCCTACAATGAGCAGTTCTTC.

This sequence joins TRBV5-6 and TRBJ1-6; 8 bases map to TRBD1. Germline V lookup: CDR1 SGHDT, CDR2 YYEEEE. This CDR3 has 16 residues. Unmatched junction bases numbered 11, after V lost 4 bases and J lost 8 bases. CDR3 sequence reads: CASSRDRLSMHSPLHF. The CDR3 DNA reads TGTGCCAGCAGCCGGGACAGGCTTTCAATGCATTCACCCCTCCACTTT. The variable domain in full, completed from reference TRBV5-6 and TRBJ1-6, reads DAGVTQSPTHLIKTRGQQVTLRCSPKSGHDTVSWYQQALGQGPQFIFQYYEEEERQRGNFPDRFSGHQFPNYSSELNVNALLLGDSALYLCASSRDRLSMHSPLHFGNGTRLTVT.

The rearrangement joins TRBV2 to TRBJ1-6; D possibly corresponds to TRBD1 (6 bases). CDR1 and CDR2 (germline): SNHLY, FYNNEI. There are 13 residues in the CDR3. Trimming cost V 3 bases and J 8 bases, with 8 bases left between them. The CDR3 loop is CASSDNRDSPLHF. The CDR3 nucleotides are TGTGCCAGCAGTGACAACAGGGATTCACCCCTCCACTTT.

This clone has just one count. V is TRBV28 and J is TRBJ2-1; 11 positions agree with TRBD2. CDR3 length: 15 residues. Per germline, CDR1 MDHEN and CDR2 SYDVKM. J lost 10 bases, V lost 5 bases, and 10 bases had no gene match. The CDR3 DNA is TGTGCCAGCAGTCCCGTCGAACTAGCGGGGGCCGAGCAGTTCTTC. Its translation: CASSPVELAGAEQFF.

The chain is built from TRBV5-1 and TRBJ1-1; TRBD1 matches at 8 bases. J gave up 4 bases and V 0 bases, and 5 bases lay outside the gene matches. Germline loops: CDR1 SGHRS, CDR2 YFSETQ. The CDR3 is 15 residues long. CDR3 sequence reads: CASSLGWTGSTEAFF. The CDR3 nucleotides read TGCGCCAGCAGCTTGGGATGGACAGGGAGCACTGAAGCTTTCTTT.

This clone appeared once. This chain links TRBV5-1 with TRBJ1-2, with 8 bases aligning to TRBD1. Germline assignment: CDR1 SGHRS and CDR2 YFSETQ. V lost 4 bases and J lost 1; bases outside the gene matches: 6. The CDR3 extends over 15 amino acids. CDR3 loop: CASSTGQGINYGYTF. Written as DNA, the CDR3 is TGCGCCAGCAGCACCGGACAGGGTATTAACTATGGCTACACCTTC.

CDR3: CASSLTGKGTGELFF. The CDR3 DNA is TGCGCCAGCAGCTTAACAGGGAAGGGTACCGGGGAGCTGTTTTTT. This chain links TRBV5-1 with TRBJ2-2; possible D gene TRBD1, 6 bases. The CDR3 runs 15 residues. Germline CDR1 is SGHRS and CDR2 is YFSETQ. V was shortened by 2 bases and J by 5 bases, with 13 bases between the two germline ends.

The gene calls are TRBV7-9 and TRBJ1-2; D is uncertain. The CDR3 runs 14 residues. Trimming stripped 1 base from V and 7 bases from J, with 13 bases between. CDR1 and CDR2 from the germline V gene are SEHNR and FQNEAQ (reference sequence). The CDR3 reads CASSLEPGNSGYTF. CDR3 DNA: TGTGCCAGCAGCTTAGAACCCGGGAACAGTGGCTACACCTTC.

V is TRBV5-6 and J is TRBJ1-4; the match to TRBD1 covers 8 bases. V trimming: 6 bases; J trimming: 6 bases; junction bases outside the gene matches: 7. The V gene's germline CDR1 is SGHDT and CDR2 YYEEEE. This CDR3 spans 14 amino acids. CDR3 DNA sequence: TGTGCCAGCAACGTACAGGGGGAGGATGAAAAACTGTTTTTT. Residues: CASNVQGEDEKLFF.

The rearrangement joins TRBV27 to TRBJ2-7, with 11 bases that match TRBD1. The CDR3 length is 16 residues. Germline V gene data show CDR1 as MNHEY and CDR2 as SMNVEV (reference sequence). J gave up 4 bases and V 4 bases, and 9 bases lay outside the gene matches. CDR3 in amino acids: CASSSAGDRGFYEQYF. DNA of the CDR3: TGTGCCAGCAGTTCCGCCGGGGACAGGGGGTTTTACGAGCAGTACTTC.

This clone was detected a few times. CDR3 residues: CASSLGSTGIGYTF. In nucleotides, the CDR3 is TGTGCCAGCAGCCTTGGCAGCACCGGGATCGGCTACACCTTC. This sequence joins TRBV2 and TRBJ1-2; D is unclear. This CDR3 is 14 amino acids long. Germline CDR1 SNHLY, CDR2 FYNNEI. V lost 6 bases to trimming and J lost 8 bases, with 19 bases between them.

The V gene is TRBV7-2, the J gene TRBJ2-3; no reliable D call. The CDR3 contains 12 residues. Germline values: CDR1 SGHTA, CDR2 FQGNSA. V lost 3 bases and J 5 bases, leaving 6 bases between the germline ends. The CDR3 bases are TGTGCCAGCAGCTTCTCGGGAGATACGCAGTATTTT. Protein product: CASSFSGDTQYF. Variable domain in full (rest from reference TRBV7-2 and TRBJ2-3): GAGVSQSPSNKVTEKGKDVELRCDPISGHTALYWYRQSLGQGLEFLIYFQGNSAPDKSGLPSDRFSAERTGGSVSTLTIQRTQQEDSAVYLCASSFSGDTQYFGPGTRLTVL.

This clone has only one observation. This rearrangement joins TRBV7-9 to TRBJ2-1; TRBD2 might be the D (6 bases). Germline V gives CDR1 SEHNR, CDR2 FQNEAQ (reference sequence). Deletions cut 2 bases from V and 9 bases from J, with 17 bases between. CDR3 length: 15 amino acids. This CDR3 is CASSLRSGLTSEQFF. The CDR3 bases are TGTGCCAGCAGCTTAAGATCGGGACTCACTAGTGAGCAGTTCTTC.

This chain links TRBV6-5 with TRBJ2-3, with D possibly being TRBD1 (6 bases). In germline, CDR1 is MNHEY, CDR2 SVGAGI. Trimming took 4 bases from V and 5 from J, leaving 16 bases between them. The CDR3 contains 15 residues. The CDR3: CASSWTEGPGDTQYF. DNA for the CDR3: TGTGCCAGCAGTTGGACAGAGGGGCCTGGAGATACGCAGTATTTT.

The J gene is TRBJ1-5, the V gene TRBV12-3 or TRBV12-4; D not certain. This CDR3 is built from 13 residues. The ends were cut back, 6 bases at V and 4 bases at J, with 10 bases in the middle. CDR3 residues: CASSATTNQPQHF. CDR3 bases: TGTGCCAGCAGCGCGACAACGAATCAGCCCCAGCATTTT.

The CDR3 DNA follows: TGTGCCAGCAGCCTAGGGGCCAGGCCAGATACGCAGTATTTT. Its translation is CASSLGARPDTQYF. The chain recombines TRBV7-6 with TRBJ2-3; a weak D match, TRBD1 (5 bases). Germline CDR1 is SGHVS and CDR2 is FNYEAQ. This CDR3 contains 14 residues. V lost 5 bases and J 4 bases, leaving 13 bases between the germline ends.

The V and J genes are TRBV5-8 and TRBJ2-6, with D possibly being TRBD2 (5 bases). The germline V gene encodes CDR1 SGHTS and CDR2 YDEGEE. CDR3 length equals 13 residues. The CDR3 sequence: CSAGRIGANVLTF. The CDR3 DNA reads TGTAGCGCGGGTAGAATTGGGGCCAACGTCCTGACTTTC.

CDR3 sequence (DNA): TGTGCCAGCAGCCAAGGACACAGCTCTGGAAACACCATATATTTT. Its translation is CASSQGHSSGNTIYF. This chain connects TRBV4-2 to TRBJ1-3; unclear D gene. V lost 1 base and J 0 bases, leaving 7 bases between the germline ends. The CDR3 is made up of 15 amino acids. Per germline, CDR1 LGHNA and CDR2 YNFKEQ.

This rearrangement joins TRBV27 to TRBJ2-1, with 7 bases lining up with TRBD1. Looked up from germline, CDR1 is MNHEY and CDR2 is SMNVEV (reference sequence). V trimming: 2 bases; J trimming: 12 bases; junction bases outside the gene matches: 7. This CDR3 is 13 amino acids long. The CDR3 region is CASSLTDRVRQFF. DNA of the CDR3: TGTGCCAGCAGTTTAACCGACAGGGTCCGGCAGTTCTTC.

This clone was detected a few times. The rearrangement joins TRBV19 to TRBJ1-6; maybe TRBD1 (5 bases). Looked up from germline, CDR1 is LNHDA and CDR2 is SQIVND (reference sequence). The CDR3 extends over 14 amino acids. The V and J ends lost 4 bases and 11 bases respectively, with 15 bases between them. CDR3 sequence: CASSKSRDSPPLHF. CDR3 sequence (DNA): TGTGCCAGTAGTAAGAGCCGGGACTCGCCACCCCTCCACTTT. Supplemented by reference TRBV19 and TRBJ1-6, the full variable domain reads DGGITQSPKYLFRKEGQNVTLSCEQNLNHDAMYWYRQDPGQGLRLIYYSQIVNDFQKGDIAEGYSVSREKKESFPLTVTSAQKNPTAFYLCASSKSRDSPPLHFGNGTRLTVT.

The chain links TRBV3-1 (or the pseudogene TRBV3-2) to TRBJ2-2; D perhaps matches TRBD2 (5 bases). This CDR3 is 15 amino acids long. Germline values: CDR1 LGHDT, CDR2 YNNKEL (reference sequence). Trimming removed 4 bases from V and 0 bases from J, with 9 bases in between. The CDR3 bases are TGTGCCAGCAGCCTCCACGGGGCGAACACCGGGGAGCTGTTTTTT. Translated: CASSLHGANTGELFF.

This clone has only a few counts. The rearrangement uses TRBV13 and TRBJ1-3, with D possibly being TRBD1 (5 bases). CDR1 and CDR2 from the germline V gene are PRHDT and FYEKMQ (reference sequence). The V gene lost 5 bases and the J gene lost 3 bases, with 14 bases spanning the gap. The CDR3 consists of 15 residues. The CDR3 DNA reads TGTGCCAGCAGCCAAGGCCGGGACTTTGGAAACACCATATATTTT. Translated: CASSQGRDFGNTIYF.

CDR3 residues: CASSGTGTGAHEQYF. Written as DNA, the CDR3 is TGTGCCAGCAGTGGGACCGGGACAGGGGCCCACGAGCAGTACTTC. The V call is TRBV6-6, the J call TRBJ2-7; TRBD1 matches at 10 bases. The CDR3 contains 15 residues. V lost 5 bases, J lost 5 bases, and 9 bases stayed unmatched. Per the germline V gene, CDR1 is MNHNY and CDR2 is SVGAGI (reference sequence).

The V gene is TRBV9, the J gene TRBJ2-2; 8 bases fit TRBD1. The V segment lost 4 bases and the J segment 5 bases; nucleotides outside the gene matches: 7. The CDR3 extends over 15 amino acids. Germline values: CDR1 SGDLS, CDR2 YYNGEE. CDR3 DNA sequence: TGTGCCAGCAGCAGTTGGGACAGGCCGACCGGGGAGCTGTTTTTT. Residues: CASSSWDRPTGELFF.